The 18 T cell receptor beta chains presented below share a single source sample, sequenced in a study of T cell changes during pregnancy in multiple sclerosis. Data came from immunoSEQ multiplex PCR; TCRdb stores just in-frame clones and leaves some out. The data hold 35,000 to 55,000 clones, with 92% observed a single time. Sequencing used peripheral blood. The receptors were sampled from a female donor with multiple sclerosis, enrolled in a pregnancy study.

This sequence joins TRBV10-3 and TRBJ1-1, with unresolved D. This CDR3 contains 14 residues. Trimming pared 6 bases from V and 3 bases from J, leaving 14 bases between. In germline, CDR1 is ENHRY, CDR2 SYGVKD. CDR3 sequence (DNA): TGTGCCATCAGCCAGGATTTGGAGGACACTGAAGCTTTCTTT. Protein: CAISQDLEDTEAFF.

The genes are TRBV10-3 and TRBJ2-7, with TRBD2 matching over 14 bases. The CDR3 is 17 residues long. With V trimmed by 0 bases and J by 6 bases, 7 bases remained unmatched. Germline-derived CDR1 and CDR2 are ENHRY and SYGVKD. The CDR3 bases are TGTGCCATCAGTGAGTCCCTGGGGACTAGCGGGAGAGGCGAGCAGTACTTC. Protein sequence: CAISESLGTSGRGEQYF.

The chain employs TRBV2 and TRBJ2-5, with 7 nucleotides matching TRBD2. Trimming cost V 6 bases and J 5 bases; bases outside gene matches: 18. There are 17 residues in the CDR3. Germline CDR1 and CDR2: SNHLY and FYNNEI. The CDR3 loop is CASSGLAGASRAETQYF. DNA of the CDR3: TGTGCCAGCAGCGGGCTGGCGGGAGCGTCCCGGGCTGAGACCCAGTACTTC.

Note on this clone: Other DNA sequences in this sample translate to the same CDR3. The chain employs TRBV5-1 and TRBJ1-1; D uncertain. CDR3 length: 14 residues. Germline V gene sequence: CDR1 SGHRS, CDR2 YFSETQ. V was trimmed by 0 bases and J by 2 bases, leaving 8 bases between them. The CDR3 nucleotides read TGCGCCAGCAGCTTGGACAGAGGCAACACTGAAGCTTTCTTT. Encoded protein: CASSLDRGNTEAFF.

The V gene is TRBV2, the J gene TRBJ2-1, with a possible D match to TRBD2 (6 bases). The CDR3 runs to 11 residues. Germline assignment: CDR1 SNHLY and CDR2 FYNNEI. V lost 6 bases and J lost 9, with 9 bases in between. CDR3 residues: CASSSSAEQFF. The DNA of the CDR3 is TGTGCCAGCAGCTCTAGCGCTGAGCAGTTCTTC.

V usage is TRBV10-3 and J usage is TRBJ2-5; TRBD1 aligns across 10 bases. This CDR3 region has 14 residues. CDR1 is ENHRY and CDR2 is SYGVKD in the germline V gene. Trimming cost V 6 bases and J 1 base; bases outside gene matches: 2. DNA for the CDR3: TGTGCCATCAGGGGACAGGGGAGCCAAGAGACCCAGTACTTC. Residues: CAIRGQGSQETQYF.

The rearrangement links TRBV6-5 to TRBJ2-3; D unclear. CDR3 length: 11 residues. V lost 7 bases and J 2 bases, leaving 4 bases between the germline ends. Germline V CDR1 and CDR2: MNHEY, SVGAGI. The CDR3 region is CASKITDTQYF. The CDR3 DNA follows: TGTGCCAGCAAGATCACAGATACGCAGTATTTT.

V gene TRBV10-3 combines with J gene TRBJ2-1; TRBD2 agrees at 11 bases. There are 15 residues in the CDR3. The V and J ends lost 4 bases and 9 bases, in that order; junction bases with no gene match: 8. In germline, CDR1 is ENHRY, CDR2 SYGVKD. CDR3 sequence reads: CAISGTSGSPGEQFF. The DNA of the CDR3 is TGTGCCATCAGTGGCACTAGCGGGAGTCCGGGTGAGCAGTTCTTC.

This clone appeared a single time. J is TRBJ1-4 and V is TRBV30, with D uncertain. From germline, CDR1 is GTSNPN and CDR2 SVGIG (reference sequence). CDR3 length: 12 amino acids. Trimming took 0 bases from V and 8 from J, leaving 7 bases between them. The CDR3 sequence: CAWSVLKEKLFF. Written as DNA, the CDR3 is TGTGCCTGGAGTGTACTGAAAGAAAAACTGTTTTTT.

V and J are TRBV5-1 and TRBJ1-3; D is possibly TRBD1 (5 bases). Germline CDR1 and CDR2: SGHRS and YFSETQ. The CDR3 has 20 amino acids. Trimming pared 0 bases from V and 0 bases from J, leaving 22 bases between. CDR3 nucleotides: TGCGCCAGCAGCTTGGGTAGCGGGGGGACGACTTCATACTCTGGAAACACCATATATTTT. This gives the protein CASSLGSGGTTSYSGNTIYF.

The chain joins TRBV2 to TRBJ1-3, with a tentative D call TRBD1 (5 bases). The CDR3 has 15 residues. The V end lost 1 base, the J end lost 3 bases, and 10 bases lay between the germline ends. The germline CDR1 and CDR2 sequences are SNHLY and FYNNEI. DNA for the CDR3: TGTGCCAGCAGTGAAGATGGGGGGATTGGAAACACCATATATTTT. This codes for CASSEDGGIGNTIYF.

The V and J genes are TRBV27 and TRBJ2-5; the D gene is possibly TRBD1 (5 bases). Deletions cut 5 bases from V and 1 base from J, with 17 bases between. Germline CDR1 reads MNHEY; CDR2 reads SMNVEV (reference sequence). CDR3 length: 16 residues. This chain's CDR3 is CASSPHRTNLQETQYF. The CDR3 nucleotides read TGTGCCAGCAGTCCTCACAGGACCAACCTCCAAGAGACCCAGTACTTC.

V gene TRBV5-1 combines with J gene TRBJ2-7; 9 bases map to TRBD1. The germline V gene has CDR1 SGHRS and CDR2 YFSETQ. The J segment lost 2 bases and the V segment lost 4 bases, leaving 7 bases of the junction unmatched. The CDR3 sequence is 15 residues long. The CDR3 region has the DNA TGCGCCAGCAGCCAGACAGGGGGGGTGGCCTACGAGCAGTACTTC. It is translated as CASSQTGGVAYEQYF.

The V gene is TRBV27, the J gene TRBJ2-1, with D perhaps TRBD2 (6 bases). CDR3 length: 12 amino acids. Trimming shortened V by 5 bases and J by 11 bases, and 13 bases separated the two germline ends. The germline V gene encodes CDR1 MNHEY and CDR2 SMNVEV (reference sequence). CDR3 DNA sequence: TGTGCCAGCAGTCCAGCCGGGACTCAGCAGTTCTTC. Translation: CASSPAGTQQFF.

Only one count was recorded for this clone. The chain uses TRBV28 and TRBJ2-4; D is unresolved. Between the trimmed V and J ends, which lost 3 bases and 1 base, there was a span of 13 bases. Germline V gene data show CDR1 as MDHEN and CDR2 as SYDVKM. This CDR3 comprises 16 residues. Written as DNA, the CDR3 is TGTGCCAGCAGTTTGGTGGGTCCGAGCGCCAAAAACATTCAGTACTTC. It codes for CASSLVGPSAKNIQYF.

The rearrangement uses TRBV5-1 and TRBJ1-4, with D perhaps matching TRBD1 (5 bases). CDR3 length equals 15 residues. The ends were cut back, 1 base at V and 8 bases at J, with 15 bases in the middle. In germline, CDR1 is SGHRS, CDR2 YFSETQ. CDR3 DNA: TGCGCCAGCAGCTTGAGCGGGGACCAAGTGGAAAAACTGTTTTTT. It codes for CASSLSGDQVEKLFF.

The rearrangement uses TRBV5-6 and TRBJ1-5, with D possibly matching TRBD1 (5 bases). CDR3 length: 14 amino acids. V was shortened by 4 bases and J by 4 bases, with 12 bases between the two germline ends. Germline assignment: CDR1 SGHDT and CDR2 YYEEEE. The CDR3 sequence is CASSTPGGNQPQHF. Written as DNA, the CDR3 is TGTGCCAGCAGCACTCCCGGGGGGAATCAGCCCCAGCATTTT. Using reference TRBV5-6 and TRBJ1-5 for the parts outside the CDR3, the full variable domain is DAGVTQSPTHLIKTRGQQVTLRCSPKSGHDTVSWYQQALGQGPQFIFQYYEEEERQRGNFPDRFSGHQFPNYSSELNVNALLLGDSALYLCASSTPGGNQPQHFGDGTRLSIL.

In DNA form, the CDR3 reads TGTGCCAGCAGCTTTGAGGGTCAGGGGGCGCCAGATACGCAGTATTTT. As protein: CASSFEGQGAPDTQYF. The chain joins TRBV7-9 to TRBJ2-3; TRBD1 matches at 8 bases. This CDR3 contains 16 residues. Looked up from germline, CDR1 is SEHNR and CDR2 is FQNEAQ (reference sequence). V dropped 3 bases and J dropped 4; count of bases not matched to a gene: 9.